A single sample is the source of the 18 T cell receptor beta chains below, sequenced in a study of cytomegalovirus exposure and HLA in healthy donors. Vbeta (60) and Jbeta (13) primers were used in the PCR. Clones were sequenced by immunoSEQ multiplex PCR, and TCRdb holds only the in-frame ones, with some missing. The repertoire holds 150,000 to 200,000 clones, roughly 70% seen once, with 3% to 4% in the top ten. The sequenced sample was PBMCs. These receptors came from a male donor in good health and CMV-seronegative.

This chain joins TRBV19 and TRBJ2-3, with a possible D match to TRBD2 (6 bases). The CDR3 extends over 14 amino acids. Looked up from germline, CDR1 is LNHDA and CDR2 is SQIVND (reference sequence). Between the trimmed V and J ends, which lost 8 bases and 0 bases, there was a span of 12 bases. Written as DNA, the CDR3 is TGTGCCAGTCCCGGGGGAGGAAGCACAGATACGCAGTATTTT. It codes for CASPGGGSTDTQYF.

V gene TRBV19 combines with J gene TRBJ1-2; no definite D call. The germline CDR1 and CDR2 sequences are LNHDA and SQIVND (reference sequence). The CDR3 totals 14 residues. Trimming took off 6 bases at V and 3 bases at J, with 14 bases between the two ends. The DNA for the CDR3 is TGTGCCAGTAGCGCGGGCAGGAGCCACTATGGCTACACCTTC. It encodes CASSAGRSHYGYTF.

This chain uses TRBV7-3 with TRBJ2-3; D remains unclear. This CDR3 spans 13 amino acids. Germline V lookup: CDR1 SGHTA, CDR2 FQGTGA. Trimming removed 5 bases at V and 6 bases at J, with 12 bases between. CDR3 residues: CASSLRGVDTQYF. DNA of the CDR3: TGTGCCAGCAGCCTCAGAGGAGTGGATACGCAGTATTTT. The full variable domain, with the rest looked up from reference TRBV7-3 and TRBJ2-3, is GAGVSQTPSNKVTEKGKYVELRCDPISGHTALYWYRQSLGQGPEFLIYFQGTGAADDSGLPNDRFFAVRPEGSVSTLKIQRTERGDSAVYLCASSLRGVDTQYFGPGTRLTVL.

The chain employs TRBV7-2 and TRBJ2-7; D uncertain. V was trimmed by 0 bases and J by 6 bases, leaving 6 bases between them. Germline CDR1 and CDR2: SGHTA and FQGNSA. The CDR3 sequence is 12 residues long. The CDR3 coding sequence is TGTGCCAGCAGCTTAGCGTCGGGCGAGCAGTACTTC. The encoded protein is CASSLASGEQYF.

The V gene is TRBV27, the J gene TRBJ2-7; TRBD1 might be the D (5 bases). The length of the CDR3 is 14 residues. Trimming stripped 2 bases from V and 3 bases from J, with 11 bases between. Looked up from germline, CDR1 is MNHEY and CDR2 is SMNVEV (reference sequence). The CDR3 region has the DNA TGTGCCAGCAGTTTAGGCACAGGTTACTACGAGCAGTACTTC. It is translated as CASSLGTGYYEQYF.

This clone was recorded a few times. V is TRBV19 and J is TRBJ2-4; no definite D call. The V gene lost 11 bases and the J gene lost 0 bases, with 17 bases spanning the gap. The length of the CDR3 is 15 residues. CDR1 and CDR2 from the germline V gene are LNHDA and SQIVND (reference sequence). The CDR3 nucleotides read TGTGCCTCCCGCCCCGGGTGGCAAGCCAAAAACATTCAGTACTTC. Translating gives CASRPGWQAKNIQYF.

V gene TRBV28 combines with J gene TRBJ1-1, with 11 bases lining up with TRBD1. V lost 1 base and J lost 5; bases outside the gene matches: 3. Looked up from germline, CDR1 is MDHEN and CDR2 is SYDVKM. The CDR3 has 15 residues. This CDR3 reads CASSLFGTGGTEAFF. The DNA of the CDR3 is TGTGCCAGCAGTTTATTCGGGACAGGGGGGACTGAAGCTTTCTTT.

V is TRBV30 and J is TRBJ1-2, with 7 bases that match TRBD1. Germline trimming cut 0 bases from V and 4 bases from J; bases unmatched to any gene: 11. Per the germline V gene, CDR1 is GTSNPN and CDR2 is SVGIG (reference sequence). This CDR3 comprises 16 residues. The CDR3 DNA reads as TGTGCCTGGAGTGTAACGGGACAGCAAACTTCCTATGGCTACACCTTC. Translated: CAWSVTGQQTSYGYTF. Together with reference TRBV30 and TRBJ1-2, the CDR3 gives the full variable domain: SQTIHQWPATLVQPVGSPLSLECTVEGTSNPNLYWYRQAAGRGLQLLFYSVGIGQISSEVPQNLSASRPQDRQFILSSKKLLLSDSGFYLCAWSVTGQQTSYGYTFGSGTRLTVV.

The chain couples TRBV6-5 to TRBJ1-1; 8 bases line up with TRBD1. J lost 1 base, V lost 5 bases, and 6 bases had no gene match. The CDR3 totals 15 residues. Germline lookup yields CDR1 MNHEY and CDR2 SVGAGI. CDR3 bases: TGTGCCAGCAGTATTCGGGGACAGGCGAACACTGAAGCTTTCTTT. This gives the protein CASSIRGQANTEAFF.

The chain is built from TRBV4-1 and TRBJ2-1; 7 bases align to TRBD2. Germline values: CDR1 MGHRA, CDR2 YSYEKL. V lost 6 bases and J lost 8; bases outside the gene matches: 19. The CDR3 contains 17 residues. CDR3 residues: CASSHQGERGVPHEQFF. The CDR3 DNA reads as TGCGCCAGCAGTCACCAAGGGGAGCGGGGAGTCCCCCATGAGCAGTTCTTC.

The chain employs TRBV7-2 and TRBJ1-3; 8 bases are a match to TRBD1. Trimming cost V 5 bases and J 2 bases; bases outside gene matches: 5. Germline V gene data show CDR1 as SGHTA and CDR2 as FQGNSA. CDR3 length equals 15 residues. CDR3 bases: TGTGCCAGCAGCCTGAGGACAGGGACTGGAAACACCATATATTTT. Residues: CASSLRTGTGNTIYF.

The CDR3 sequence: CASSPTPLTSGVAQYF. The CDR3 nucleotides read TGTGCCAGCAGCCCTACCCCGTTGACTAGCGGCGTGGCGCAGTATTTT. The rearrangement uses TRBV9 and TRBJ2-3; 9 positions agree with TRBD2. V was clipped by 4 bases and J by 10 bases; unmatched bases: 16. The CDR3 has 16 residues. CDR1 SGDLS and CDR2 YYNGEE come from the germline V gene.

This chain uses TRBV6-1 with TRBJ2-5; tentative D call: TRBD1 (5 bases). Trimming cost V 5 bases and J 5 bases, with 15 bases left between them. The CDR3 loop spans 14 amino acids. Germline V gene lookup returns CDR1 MNHNS and CDR2 SASEGT. The CDR3: CASSYTGLGETQYF. DNA of the CDR3: TGTGCCAGCAGTTATACAGGTTTAGGGGAGACCCAGTACTTC.

CDR3 sequence (DNA): TGCGCCAGCAGCCAAGTCGGGACAGGCCTAACCTACGAGCAGTACTTC. Translated: CASSQVGTGLTYEQYF. The J gene is TRBJ2-7, the V gene TRBV4-1; 8 positions agree with TRBD1. V was pared by 1 base and J by 2 bases, with 7 bases of the junction left unmatched. This CDR3 is built from 16 residues. CDR1 and CDR2 (germline): MGHRA, YSYEKL.

The chain carries TRBV6-5 and TRBJ1-6; 8 positions agree with TRBD1. From germline, CDR1 is MNHEY and CDR2 SVGAGI. The CDR3 has 14 residues. Trimming took 6 bases from V and 7 from J; bases not matched to a gene: 5. The CDR3 DNA follows: TGTGCCAGCAGAAAGACAGGGGAGAATTCACCCCTCCACTTT. Protein: CASRKTGENSPLHF.

A few counts support this clone. J is TRBJ2-4 and V is TRBV5-4, with TRBD1 identical over 10 bases. Germline loops: CDR1 SGHNT, CDR2 YYREEE (reference sequence). This CDR3 has 16 residues. V lost 4 bases and J lost 7; bases outside the gene matches: 11. The CDR3 loop is CASSPNTPGQGNIQYF. The CDR3 nucleotides are TGTGCCAGCAGCCCCAACACTCCGGGACAGGGGAACATTCAGTACTTC.

The rearrangement joins TRBV7-8 to TRBJ2-7; 11 bases match TRBD2. The CDR3 totals 15 residues. The germline gives CDR1 SGHVS, CDR2 FQNEAQ. The V and J ends lost 5 bases and 7 bases, in that order; junction bases with no gene match: 10. The CDR3 reads CASSAGTSGSHEQYF. CDR3 DNA: TGTGCCAGCAGCGCCGGGACTAGCGGTTCCCATGAGCAGTACTTC.

This chain uses TRBV9 with TRBJ2-3, with 7 positions matching TRBD1. With 0 bases clipped from V and 2 bases from J, the junction kept 6 bases outside the gene matches. Germline lookup yields CDR1 SGDLS and CDR2 YYNGEE. The CDR3 is made up of 16 amino acids. The CDR3 loop is CASSVGGDSSTDTQYF. CDR3 nucleotides: TGTGCCAGCAGCGTAGGAGGGGACAGTTCCACAGATACGCAGTATTTT. The full variable domain, its missing parts supplied by reference TRBV9 and TRBJ2-3, is DSGVTQTPKHLITATGQRVTLRCSPRSGDLSVYWYQQSLDQGLQFLIQYYNGEERAKGNILERFSAQQFPDLHSELNLSSLELGDSALYFCASSVGGDSSTDTQYFGPGTRLTVL.